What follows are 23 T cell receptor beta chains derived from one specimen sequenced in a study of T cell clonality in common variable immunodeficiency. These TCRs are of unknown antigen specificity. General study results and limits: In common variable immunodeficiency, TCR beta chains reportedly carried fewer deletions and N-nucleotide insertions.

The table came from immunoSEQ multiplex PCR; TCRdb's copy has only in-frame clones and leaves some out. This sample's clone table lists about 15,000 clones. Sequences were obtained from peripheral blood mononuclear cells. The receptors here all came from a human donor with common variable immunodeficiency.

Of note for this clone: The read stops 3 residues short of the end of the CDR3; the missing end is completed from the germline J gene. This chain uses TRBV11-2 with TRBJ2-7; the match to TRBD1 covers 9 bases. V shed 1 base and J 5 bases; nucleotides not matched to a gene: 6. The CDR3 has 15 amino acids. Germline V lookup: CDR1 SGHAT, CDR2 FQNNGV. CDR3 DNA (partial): TGTGCCAGCAGCTTAGGCGGGGACAGGGCCCACGAG. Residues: CASSLGGDRAHE. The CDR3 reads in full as CASSLGGDRAHEQYF. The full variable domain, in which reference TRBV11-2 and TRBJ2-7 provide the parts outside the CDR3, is EAGVAQSPRYKIIEKRQSVAFWCNPISGHATLYWYQQILGQGPKLLIQFQNNGVVDDSQLPKDRFSAERLKGVDSTLKIQPAKLEDSAVYLCASSLGGDRAHEQYFGPGTRLTVT.

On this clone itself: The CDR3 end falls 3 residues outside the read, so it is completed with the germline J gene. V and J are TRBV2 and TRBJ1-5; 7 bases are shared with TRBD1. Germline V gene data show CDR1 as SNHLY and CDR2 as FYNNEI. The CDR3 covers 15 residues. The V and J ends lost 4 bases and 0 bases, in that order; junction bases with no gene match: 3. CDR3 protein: CASSVDRFSNQPQHF. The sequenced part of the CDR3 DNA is TGTGCCAGCAGTGTGGACAGGTTTAGCAATCAGCCC. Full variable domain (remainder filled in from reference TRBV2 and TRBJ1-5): EPEVTQTPSHQVTQMGQEVILRCVPISNHLYFYWYRQILGQKVEFLVSFYNNEISEKSEIFDDQFSVERPDGSNFTLKIRSTKLEDSAMYFCASSVDRFSNQPQHFGDGTRLSIL.

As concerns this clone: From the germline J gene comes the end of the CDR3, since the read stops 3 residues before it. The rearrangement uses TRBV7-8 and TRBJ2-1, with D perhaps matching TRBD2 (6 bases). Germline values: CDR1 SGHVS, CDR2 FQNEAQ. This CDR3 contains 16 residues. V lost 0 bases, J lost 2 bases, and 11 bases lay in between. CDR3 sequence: CASSLARDSTYNEQFF. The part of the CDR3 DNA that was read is TGTGCCAGCAGCTTAGCCCGGGACTCCACCTACAATGAG. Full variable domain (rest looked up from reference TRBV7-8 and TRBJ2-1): GAGVSQSPRYKVAKRGQDVALRCDPISGHVSLFWYQQALGQGPEFLTYFQNEAQLDKSGLPSDRFFAERPEGSVSTLKIQRTQQEDSAVYLCASSLARDSTYNEQFFGPGTRLTVL.

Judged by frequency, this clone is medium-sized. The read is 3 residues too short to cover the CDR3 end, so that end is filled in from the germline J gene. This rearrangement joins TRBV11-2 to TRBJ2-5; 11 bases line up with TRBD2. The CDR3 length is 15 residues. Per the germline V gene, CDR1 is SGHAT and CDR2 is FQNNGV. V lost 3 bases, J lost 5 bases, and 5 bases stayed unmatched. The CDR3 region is CASSLLLAGVETQYF. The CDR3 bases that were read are TGTGCCAGCAGCTTGTTACTAGCGGGAGTTGAGACC.

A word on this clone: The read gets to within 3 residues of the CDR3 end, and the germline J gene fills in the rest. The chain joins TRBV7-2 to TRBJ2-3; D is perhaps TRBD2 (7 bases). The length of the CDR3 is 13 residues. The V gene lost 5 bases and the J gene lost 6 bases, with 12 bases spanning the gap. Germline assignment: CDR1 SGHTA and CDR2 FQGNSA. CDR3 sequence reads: CASSLQGGDTQYF. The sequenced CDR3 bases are TGTGCCAGCAGCCTACAGGGAGGGGATACG. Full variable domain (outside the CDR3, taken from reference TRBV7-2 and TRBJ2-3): GAGVSQSPSNKVTEKGKDVELRCDPISGHTALYWYRQSLGQGLEFLIYFQGNSAPDKSGLPSDRFSAERTGGSVSTLTIQRTQQEDSAVYLCASSLQGGDTQYFGPGTRLTVL.

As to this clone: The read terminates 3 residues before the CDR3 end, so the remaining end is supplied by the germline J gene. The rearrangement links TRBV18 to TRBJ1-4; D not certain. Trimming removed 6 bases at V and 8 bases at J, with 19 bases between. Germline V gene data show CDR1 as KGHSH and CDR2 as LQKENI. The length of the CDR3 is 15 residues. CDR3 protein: CASSQNGVLGEKLFF. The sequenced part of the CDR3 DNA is TGTGCCAGCTCGCAAAACGGGGTTCTAGGAGAAAAA.

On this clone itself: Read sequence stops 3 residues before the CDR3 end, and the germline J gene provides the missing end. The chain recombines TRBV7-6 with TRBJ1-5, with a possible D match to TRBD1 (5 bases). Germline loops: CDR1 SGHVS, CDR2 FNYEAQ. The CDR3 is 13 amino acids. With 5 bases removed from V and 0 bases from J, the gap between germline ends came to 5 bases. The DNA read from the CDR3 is TGTGCCAGCAGCCAGGGTAGCAATCAGCCC. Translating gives CASSQGSNQP. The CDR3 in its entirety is CASSQGSNQPQHF.

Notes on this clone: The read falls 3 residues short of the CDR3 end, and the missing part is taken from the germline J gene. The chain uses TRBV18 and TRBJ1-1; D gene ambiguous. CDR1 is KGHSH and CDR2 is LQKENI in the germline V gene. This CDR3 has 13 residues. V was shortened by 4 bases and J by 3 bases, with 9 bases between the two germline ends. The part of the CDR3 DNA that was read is TGTGCCAGCTCACAGGGTCCCGACACTGAA. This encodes CASSQGPDTE. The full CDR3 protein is CASSQGPDTEAFF.

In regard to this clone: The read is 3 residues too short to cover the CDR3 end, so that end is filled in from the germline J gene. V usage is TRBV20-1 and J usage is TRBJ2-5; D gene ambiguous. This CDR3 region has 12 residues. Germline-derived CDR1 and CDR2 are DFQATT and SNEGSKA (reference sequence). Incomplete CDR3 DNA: TGCAGTGCTAGAGATCTCGGTCGCACC. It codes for CSARDLGRT. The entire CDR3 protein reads CSARDLGRTQYF.

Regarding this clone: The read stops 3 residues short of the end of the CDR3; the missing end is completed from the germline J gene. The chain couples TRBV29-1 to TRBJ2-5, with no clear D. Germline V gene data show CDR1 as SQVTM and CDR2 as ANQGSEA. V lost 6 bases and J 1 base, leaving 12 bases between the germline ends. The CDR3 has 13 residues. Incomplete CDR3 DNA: TGCAGCGTCGCCACAAGGGCCCAAGAGACC. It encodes CSVATRAQET. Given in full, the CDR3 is CSVATRAQETQYF.

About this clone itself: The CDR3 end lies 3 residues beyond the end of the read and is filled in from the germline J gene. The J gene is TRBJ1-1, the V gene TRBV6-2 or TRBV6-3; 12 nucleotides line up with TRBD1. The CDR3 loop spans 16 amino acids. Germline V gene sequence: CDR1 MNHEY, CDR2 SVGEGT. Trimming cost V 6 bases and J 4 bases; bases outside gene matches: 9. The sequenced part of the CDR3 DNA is TGTGCCAGCAGCGGCCGGGACAGGGGGCCAGGCACTGAA. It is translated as CASSGRDRGPGTE. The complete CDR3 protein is CASSGRDRGPGTEAFF.

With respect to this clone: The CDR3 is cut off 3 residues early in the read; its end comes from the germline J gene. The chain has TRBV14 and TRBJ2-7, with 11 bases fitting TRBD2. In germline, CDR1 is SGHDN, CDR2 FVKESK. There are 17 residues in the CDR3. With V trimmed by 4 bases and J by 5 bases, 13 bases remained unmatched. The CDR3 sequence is CASSPSDLLAGDHEQYF. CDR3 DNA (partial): TGTGCCAGCAGCCCTTCCGACCTACTAGCGGGAGACCACGAG.

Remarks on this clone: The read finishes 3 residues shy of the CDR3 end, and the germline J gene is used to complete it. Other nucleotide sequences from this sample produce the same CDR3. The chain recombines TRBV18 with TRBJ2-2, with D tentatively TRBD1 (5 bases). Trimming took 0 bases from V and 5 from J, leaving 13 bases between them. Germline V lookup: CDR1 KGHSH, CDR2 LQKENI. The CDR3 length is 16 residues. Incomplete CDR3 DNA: TGTGCCAGCTCACCACCAGGGGTCCGAGGTACCGGGGAG. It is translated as CASSPPGVRGTGE. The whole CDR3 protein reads CASSPPGVRGTGELFF.

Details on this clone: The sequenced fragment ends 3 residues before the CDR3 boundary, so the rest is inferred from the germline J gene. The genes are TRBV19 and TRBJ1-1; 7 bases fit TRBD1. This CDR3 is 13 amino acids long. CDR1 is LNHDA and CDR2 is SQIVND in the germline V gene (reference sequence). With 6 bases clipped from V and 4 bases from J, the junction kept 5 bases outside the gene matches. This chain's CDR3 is CASSLQGSTEAFF. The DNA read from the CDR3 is TGTGCCAGTAGCCTACAGGGGAGCACTGAA.

Partial CDR3 DNA: TGCAGCGTTGTTCAGGGCTATGGC. Translating gives CSVVQGYG. The full CDR3 sequence reads CSVVQGYGYTF. The V and J genes are TRBV29-1 and TRBJ1-2; tentative D call: TRBD1 (5 bases). Coverage ceases 3 residues before the CDR3 finishes, and the germline J gene fills in the end. The germline CDR1 and CDR2 sequences are SQVTM and ANQGSEA. The CDR3 is 11 amino acids. The ends were cut back, 4 bases at V and 4 bases at J, with 7 bases in the middle.

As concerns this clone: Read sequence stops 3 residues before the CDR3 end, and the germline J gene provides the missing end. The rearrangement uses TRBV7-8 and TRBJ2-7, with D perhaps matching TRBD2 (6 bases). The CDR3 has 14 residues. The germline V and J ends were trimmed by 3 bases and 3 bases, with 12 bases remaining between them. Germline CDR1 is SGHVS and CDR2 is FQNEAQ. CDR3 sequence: CASSFGGPFYEQYF. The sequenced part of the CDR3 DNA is TGTGCCAGCAGCTTCGGGGGACCATTCTACGAG.

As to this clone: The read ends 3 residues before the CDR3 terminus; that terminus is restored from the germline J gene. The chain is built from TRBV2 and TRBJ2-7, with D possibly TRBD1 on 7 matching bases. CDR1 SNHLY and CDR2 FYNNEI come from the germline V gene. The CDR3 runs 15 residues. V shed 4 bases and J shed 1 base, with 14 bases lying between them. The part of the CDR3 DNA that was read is TGTGCCAGCAGTGGACAGGGAGGAGGGTCCTACGAG. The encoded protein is CASSGQGGGSYE. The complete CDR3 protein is CASSGQGGGSYEQYF.

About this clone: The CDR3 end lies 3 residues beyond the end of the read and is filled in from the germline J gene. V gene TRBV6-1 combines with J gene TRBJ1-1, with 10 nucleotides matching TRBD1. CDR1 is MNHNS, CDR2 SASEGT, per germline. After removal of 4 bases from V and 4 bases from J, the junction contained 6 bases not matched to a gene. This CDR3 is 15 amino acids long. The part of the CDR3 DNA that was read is TGTGCCAGCAGTGGGGGGACAGGGGCCGCCACTGAA. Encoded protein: CASSGGTGAATE. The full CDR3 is CASSGGTGAATEAFF.

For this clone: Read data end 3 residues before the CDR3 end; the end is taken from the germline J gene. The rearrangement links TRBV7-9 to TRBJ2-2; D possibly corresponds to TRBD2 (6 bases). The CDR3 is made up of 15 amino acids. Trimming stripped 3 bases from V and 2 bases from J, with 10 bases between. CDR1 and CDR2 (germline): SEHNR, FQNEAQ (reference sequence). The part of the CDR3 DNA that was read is TGTGCCAGCAGCTTCCGGGGAGGTAACACCGGGGAG. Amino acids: CASSFRGGNTGE. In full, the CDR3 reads CASSFRGGNTGELFF.

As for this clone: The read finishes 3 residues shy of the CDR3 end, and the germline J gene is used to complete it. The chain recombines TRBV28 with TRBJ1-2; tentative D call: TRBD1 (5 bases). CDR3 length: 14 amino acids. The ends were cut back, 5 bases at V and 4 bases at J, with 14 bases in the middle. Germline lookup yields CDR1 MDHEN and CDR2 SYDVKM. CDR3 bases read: TGTGCCAGCAGTGAAGGGGTTACAAGCTATGGC. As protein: CASSEGVTSYG. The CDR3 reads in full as CASSEGVTSYGYTF.

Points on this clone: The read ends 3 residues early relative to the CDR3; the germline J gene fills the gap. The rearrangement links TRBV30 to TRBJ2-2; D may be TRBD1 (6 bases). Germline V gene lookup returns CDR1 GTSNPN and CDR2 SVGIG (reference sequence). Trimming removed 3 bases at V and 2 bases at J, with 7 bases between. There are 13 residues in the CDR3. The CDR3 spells CAWRTGNTGELFF. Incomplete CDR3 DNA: TGTGCCTGGAGGACAGGTAACACCGGGGAG.

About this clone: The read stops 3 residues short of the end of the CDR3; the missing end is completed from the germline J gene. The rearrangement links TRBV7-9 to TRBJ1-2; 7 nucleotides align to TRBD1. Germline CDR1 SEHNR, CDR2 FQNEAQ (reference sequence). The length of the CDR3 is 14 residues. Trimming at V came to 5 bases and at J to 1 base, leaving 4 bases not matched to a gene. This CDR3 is CASSADRRNYGYTF. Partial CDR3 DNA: TGTGCCAGCAGCGCGGACAGGCGTAACTATGGC. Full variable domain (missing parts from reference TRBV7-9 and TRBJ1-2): DTGVSQNPRHKITKRGQNVTFRCDPISEHNRLYWYRQTLGQGPEFLTYFQNEAQLEKSRLLSDRFSAERPKGSFSTLEIQRTEQGDSAMYLCASSADRRNYGYTFGSGTRLTVV.

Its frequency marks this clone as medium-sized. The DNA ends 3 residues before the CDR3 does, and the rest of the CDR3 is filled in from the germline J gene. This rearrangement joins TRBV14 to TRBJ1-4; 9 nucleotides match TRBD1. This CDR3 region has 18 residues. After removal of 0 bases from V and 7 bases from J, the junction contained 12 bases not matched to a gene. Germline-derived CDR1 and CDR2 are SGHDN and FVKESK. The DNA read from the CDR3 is TGTGCCAGCAGCCAAGAACCGGGACAGGGATTAATTAGTGAAAAA. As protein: CASSQEPGQGLISEK. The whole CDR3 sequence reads CASSQEPGQGLISEKLFF.